Below are 18 T cell receptor beta chains sequenced from a single sample in a study of T cell repertoires in cytomegalovirus infection. TCRdb redid the calling of the reads with MiXCR, one entry per CDR3 protein. The repertoire holds some 120,000 distinct CDR3 sequences, roughly 9.1% seen once, with roughly 31% in the top ten. What these receptors recognize is not known. Material: PBMCs, sequenced either directly or after in vitro stimulation (not recorded which). The receptors were gathered from a human donor in good health (CMV status not recorded). Some clones in this sample may be carry-over from other donors' samples.

This clonotype was observed many times. CDR3 region: CASSLGLSGNTIYF. The CDR3 nucleotides read TGTGCCAGCAGCTTAGGGCTCTCTGGAAACACCATATATTTT. J is TRBJ1-3 and V is TRBV7-2; D remains ambiguous. Germline-derived CDR1 and CDR2 are SGHTA and FQGNSA. The V end was cut by 1 base, the J end by 0 bases, with 4 bases between. The CDR3 length is 14 residues.

This clonotype was found many times. The rearrangement uses TRBV10-3 and TRBJ2-3; tentative D call: TRBD2 (6 bases). Germline-derived CDR1 and CDR2 are ENHRY and SYGVKD. V lost 2 bases and J lost 5, with 11 bases in between. The CDR3 consists of 14 residues. The CDR3 DNA reads TGTGCCATCAGTGAGAACGGGGGAGGAGATACGCAGTATTTT. It encodes CAISENGGGDTQYF.

In its sample, this clonotype was seen a few times. The V and J genes are TRBV2 and TRBJ2-2, with 8 bases identical to TRBD1. Germline loops: CDR1 SNHLY, CDR2 FYNNEI. J gave up 5 bases and V 5 bases, and 7 bases lay outside the gene matches. This CDR3 has 15 amino acids. The CDR3 nucleotides read TGTGCCAGCAGTCTACAGGGGGTTAATACCGGGGAGCTGTTTTTT. Encoded protein: CASSLQGVNTGELFF.

The chain employs TRBV19 and TRBJ1-1; no clear D. Germline V CDR1 and CDR2: LNHDA, SQIVND (reference sequence). This CDR3 is built from 13 residues. Trimming shortened V by 7 bases and J by 2 bases, and 11 bases separated the two germline ends. The CDR3 spells CASNRRENTEAFF. For the CDR3, the DNA is TGTGCCAGTAATCGACGGGAAAACACTGAAGCTTTCTTT.

This clonotype was seen many times. Here the CDR3 DNA reads TGTGCCAGCAGTTACTCAGCTAGCGGGAGGCCTGGGGAGCTGTTTTTT. Protein product: CASSYSASGRPGELFF. The J gene is TRBJ2-2, the V gene TRBV6-6, with TRBD2 identical over 11 bases. The V gene end was trimmed by 0 bases and the J gene end by 8 bases; junction bases not matched to a gene: 5. This CDR3 has 16 residues. CDR1 and CDR2 (germline): MNHNY, SVGAGI (reference sequence).

As regards this clonotype: A much larger clone sits a single nucleotide away, making a read error possible. In nucleotides, the CDR3 is TGTGCCAGCTCACCCGGAGTAGTAGCTTTCTTT. Residues: CASSPGVVAFF. The rearrangement uses TRBV18 and TRBJ1-1; D not certain. Germline V gene data show CDR1 as KGHSH and CDR2 as LQKENI. CDR3 length: 11 residues. Trimming left V 3 bases short and J 10 bases short, with 9 bases between. The whole variable domain, remainder taken from reference TRBV18 and TRBJ1-1, is NAGVMQNPRHLVRRRGQEARLRCSPMKGHSHVYWYRQLPEEGLKFMVYLQKENIIDESGMPKERFSAEFPKEGPSILRIQQVVRGDSAAYFCASSPGVVAFFGQGTRLTVV.

The chain has TRBV10-2 and TRBJ1-4, with D tentatively TRBD1 (5 bases). Trimming stripped 6 bases from V and 8 bases from J, with 16 bases between. The germline V gene encodes CDR1 WSHSY and CDR2 SAAADI. The CDR3 totals 14 residues. The CDR3 is CASSLQGGHEKLFF. The CDR3, as DNA: TGCGCCAGCAGCCTCCAGGGAGGGCACGAAAAACTGTTTTTT.

This clonotype was counted ten times or more. The V and J genes are TRBV7-9 and TRBJ2-3; D gene ambiguous. V lost 2 bases and J lost 6, with 6 bases in between. The CDR3 sequence is 12 residues long. Per the germline V gene, CDR1 is SEHNR and CDR2 is FQNEAQ (reference sequence). The CDR3, as DNA: TGTGCCAGCAGCTTACAAGCGGATACGCAGTATTTT. As protein: CASSLQADTQYF.

This clonotype was found a few times. The chain is built from TRBV28 and TRBJ2-1, with TRBD2 identical over 10 bases. Trimming at V came to 3 bases and at J to 9 bases, leaving 5 bases not matched to a gene. The CDR3 consists of 14 residues. Germline V CDR1 and CDR2: MDHEN, SYDVKM. CDR3 coding DNA: TGTGCCAGCAGTTTGCCCAGACTAGCGGGTGAGCAGTTCTTC. Protein sequence: CASSLPRLAGEQFF.

This clonotype was counted at least ten times. The chain joins TRBV12-3 or TRBV12-4 to TRBJ1-1, with unresolved D. CDR3 length: 14 amino acids. V lost 1 base and J 11 bases, leaving 17 bases between the germline ends. CDR3 sequence reads: CASSLEIRGSGAFF. In DNA, the CDR3 is TGTGCCAGCAGTTTAGAAATCCGGGGATCGGGGGCTTTCTTT.

This clonotype was observed a few times. The chain has TRBV4-3 and TRBJ1-2, with TRBD1 as a possible D gene (6 bases). Germline V gene sequence: CDR1 LGHNA, CDR2 YSLEER. V gave up 1 base and J gave up 6 bases, with 12 bases separating them. The length of the CDR3 is 14 residues. The CDR3, as DNA: TGCGCCAGCAGCCAAGTCAACAGGGAGAATGGCTACACCTTC. The encoded protein is CASSQVNRENGYTF.

This clonotype was found many times. The genes are TRBV19 and TRBJ1-5, with a weak D call TRBD1 (5 bases). Germline V CDR1 and CDR2: LNHDA, SQIVND (reference sequence). This CDR3 has 20 residues. The V end was cut by 5 bases, the J end by 1 base, with 27 bases between. CDR3 sequence reads: CASSRTSLPGTLRSNQPQHF. CDR3 in DNA: TGTGCCAGTAGTCGAACGTCCCTTCCCGGGACGCTAAGAAGCAATCAGCCCCAGCATTTT. Drawing the rest from reference TRBV19 and TRBJ1-5, the complete variable domain is DGGITQSPKYLFRKEGQNVTLSCEQNLNHDAMYWYRQDPGQGLRLIYYSQIVNDFQKGDIAEGYSVSREKKESFPLTVTSAQKNPTAFYLCASSRTSLPGTLRSNQPQHFGDGTRLSIL.

The rearrangement links TRBV29-1 to TRBJ2-3; TRBD1 might be the D (6 bases). The length of the CDR3 is 14 residues. The V and J ends lost 4 bases and 0 bases respectively, with 11 bases between them. Per the germline V gene, CDR1 is SQVTM and CDR2 is ANQGSEA. This chain's CDR3 is CSVARDTSTDTQYF. The CDR3, as DNA: TGCAGCGTTGCCCGGGACACTAGCACAGATACGCAGTATTTT.

In this sample, this clonotype turned up many times. The rearrangement links TRBV7-3 to TRBJ2-3; D call uncertain. V was trimmed by 5 bases and J by 0 bases, leaving 6 bases between them. The CDR3 extends over 13 amino acids. In germline, CDR1 is SGHTA, CDR2 FQGTGA. The CDR3 DNA reads TGTGCCAGCAGCGGGTCTAGCACAGATACGCAGTATTTT. Translation: CASSGSSTDTQYF. The entire variable domain, with the rest obtained from reference TRBV7-3 and TRBJ2-3, is as follows: GAGVSQTPSNKVTEKGKYVELRCDPISGHTALYWYRQSLGQGPEFLIYFQGTGAADDSGLPNDRFFAVRPEGSVSTLKIQRTERGDSAVYLCASSGSSTDTQYFGPGTRLTVL.

In this sample, this clonotype turned up a few times. The DNA for the CDR3 is TGCGCCAGCAGCTTGGATGGGCGGATCACCGGGGAGCTGTTTTTT. It encodes CASSLDGRITGELFF. This chain links TRBV5-1 with TRBJ2-2; no firm D call. In germline, CDR1 is SGHRS, CDR2 YFSETQ. This CDR3 comprises 15 residues. Trimming cost V 0 bases and J 4 bases, with 10 bases left between them.

The chain combines TRBV27 with TRBJ1-1; 7 nucleotides agree with TRBD1. The CDR3 is made up of 14 amino acids. In germline, CDR1 is MNHEY, CDR2 SMNVEV (reference sequence). CDR3 loop: CARWQGVTNTEAFF. CDR3 bases: TGTGCTCGGTGGCAGGGGGTGACTAACACTGAAGCTTTCTTT.

The rearrangement uses TRBV12-3 or TRBV12-4 and TRBJ2-1; the D call may be TRBD1 or TRBD2 (5 bases each). This CDR3 is 14 amino acids long. Deletions cut 3 bases from V and 8 bases from J, with 14 bases between. The CDR3 sequence: CASSLGRITDEQFF. CDR3 bases: TGTGCCAGCAGTTTGGGACGTATTACGGATGAGCAGTTCTTC.

This sequence joins TRBV5-4 and TRBJ2-5; TRBD2 matches 8 bases. CDR1 is SGHNT, CDR2 YYREEE, per germline (reference sequence). V gave up 4 bases and J gave up 2 bases; unmatched junction bases: 7. The CDR3 extends over 15 amino acids. CDR3 residues: CASSPELADQETQYF. DNA of the CDR3: TGTGCCAGCAGCCCCGAACTAGCGGATCAAGAGACCCAGTACTTC.